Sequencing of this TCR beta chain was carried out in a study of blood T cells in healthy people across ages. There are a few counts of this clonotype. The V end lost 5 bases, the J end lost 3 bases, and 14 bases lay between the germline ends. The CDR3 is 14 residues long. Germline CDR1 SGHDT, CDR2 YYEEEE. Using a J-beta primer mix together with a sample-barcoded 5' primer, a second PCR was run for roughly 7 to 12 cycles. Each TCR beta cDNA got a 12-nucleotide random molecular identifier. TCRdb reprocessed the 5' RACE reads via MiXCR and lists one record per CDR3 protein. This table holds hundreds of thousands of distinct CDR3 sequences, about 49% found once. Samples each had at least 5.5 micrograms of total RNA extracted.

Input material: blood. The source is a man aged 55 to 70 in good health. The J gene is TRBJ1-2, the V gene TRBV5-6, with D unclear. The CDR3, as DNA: TGTGCCAGCAGACCCGCGGGGAACGACTATGGCTACACCTTC. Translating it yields CASRPAGNDYGYTF.